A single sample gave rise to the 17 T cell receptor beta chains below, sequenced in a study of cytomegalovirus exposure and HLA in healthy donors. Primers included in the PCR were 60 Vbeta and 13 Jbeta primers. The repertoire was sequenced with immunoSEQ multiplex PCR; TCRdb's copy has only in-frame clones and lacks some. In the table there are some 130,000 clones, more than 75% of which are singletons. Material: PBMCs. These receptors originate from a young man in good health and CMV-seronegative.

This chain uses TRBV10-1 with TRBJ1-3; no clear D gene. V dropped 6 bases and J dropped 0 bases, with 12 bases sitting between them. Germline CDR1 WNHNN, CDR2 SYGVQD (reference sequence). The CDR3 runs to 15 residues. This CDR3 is CASRLYFDSGNTIYF. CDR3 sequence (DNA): TGCGCCAGCAGACTTTACTTCGACTCTGGAAACACCATATATTTT.

DNA of the CDR3: TGTGCCAGCGGCGGTCGGGAGACCCAGTACTTC. Translated: CASGGRETQYF. V and J are TRBV28 and TRBJ2-5; D is unclear. V was clipped by 8 bases and J by 5 bases, with 9 bases between them. Per germline, CDR1 MDHEN and CDR2 SYDVKM. This CDR3 spans 11 amino acids.

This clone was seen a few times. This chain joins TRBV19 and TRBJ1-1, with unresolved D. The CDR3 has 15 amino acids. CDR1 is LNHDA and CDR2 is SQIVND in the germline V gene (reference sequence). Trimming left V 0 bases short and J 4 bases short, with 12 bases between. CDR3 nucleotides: TGTGCCAGTAGTATAGATATAGGAGGGTCCACTGAAGCTTTCTTT. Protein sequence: CASSIDIGGSTEAFF.

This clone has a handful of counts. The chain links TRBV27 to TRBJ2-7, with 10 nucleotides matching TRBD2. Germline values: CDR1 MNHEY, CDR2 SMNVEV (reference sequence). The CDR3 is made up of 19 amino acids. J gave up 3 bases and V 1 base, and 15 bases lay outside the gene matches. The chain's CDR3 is CASSLFAAGGPGKSYEQYF. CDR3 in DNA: TGTGCCAGCAGTTTATTCGCAGCGGGAGGGCCCGGGAAAAGCTACGAGCAGTACTTC.

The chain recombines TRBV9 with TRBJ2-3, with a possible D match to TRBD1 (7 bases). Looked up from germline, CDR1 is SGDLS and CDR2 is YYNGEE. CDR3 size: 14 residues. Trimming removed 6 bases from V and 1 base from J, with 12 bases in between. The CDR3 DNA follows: TGTGCCAGCAACGACAGGGAGGGCACAGATACGCAGTATTTT. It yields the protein CASNDREGTDTQYF.

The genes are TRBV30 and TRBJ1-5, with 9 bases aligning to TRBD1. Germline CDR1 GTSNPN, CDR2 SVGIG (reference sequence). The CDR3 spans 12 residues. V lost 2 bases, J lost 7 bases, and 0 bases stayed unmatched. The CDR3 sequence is CAWSTGGQPQHF. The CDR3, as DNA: TGTGCCTGGAGTACAGGGGGCCAGCCCCAGCATTTT.

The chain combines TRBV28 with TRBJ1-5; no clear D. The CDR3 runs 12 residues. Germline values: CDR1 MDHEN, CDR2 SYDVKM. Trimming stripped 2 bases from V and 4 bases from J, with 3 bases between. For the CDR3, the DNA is TGTGCCAGCAGTTTACCGAATCAGCCCCAGCATTTT. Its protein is CASSLPNQPQHF. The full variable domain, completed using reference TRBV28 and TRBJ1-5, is DVKVTQSSRYLVKRTGEKVFLECVQDMDHENMFWYRQDPGLGLRLIYFSYDVKMKEKGDIPEGYSVSREKKERFSLILESASTNQTSMYLCASSLPNQPQHFGDGTRLSIL.

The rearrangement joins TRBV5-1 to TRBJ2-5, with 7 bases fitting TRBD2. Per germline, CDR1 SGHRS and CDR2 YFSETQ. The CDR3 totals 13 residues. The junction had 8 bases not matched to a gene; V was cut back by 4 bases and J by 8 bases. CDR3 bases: TGCGCCAGCAGCCGGAGGACTAGTGAAACCCAGTACTTC. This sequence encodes CASSRRTSETQYF.

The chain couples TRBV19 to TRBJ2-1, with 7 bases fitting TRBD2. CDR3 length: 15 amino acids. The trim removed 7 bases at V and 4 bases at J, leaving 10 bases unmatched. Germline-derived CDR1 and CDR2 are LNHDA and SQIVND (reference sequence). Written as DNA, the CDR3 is TGTGCCAGTAATCCGCGGGAGAGCTTTTACAATGAGCAGTTCTTC. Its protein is CASNPRESFYNEQFF.

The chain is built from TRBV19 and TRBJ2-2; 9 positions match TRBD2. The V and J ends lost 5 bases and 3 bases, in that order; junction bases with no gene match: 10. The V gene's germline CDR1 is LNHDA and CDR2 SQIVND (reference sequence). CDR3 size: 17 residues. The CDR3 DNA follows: TGTGCCAGTAGTTCGGACAGATTAGCGGGAGACACCGGGGAGCTGTTTTTT. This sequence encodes CASSSDRLAGDTGELFF.

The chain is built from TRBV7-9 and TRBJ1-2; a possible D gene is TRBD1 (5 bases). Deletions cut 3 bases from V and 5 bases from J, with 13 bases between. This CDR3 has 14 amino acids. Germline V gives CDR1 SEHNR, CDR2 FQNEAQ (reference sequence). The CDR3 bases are TGTGCCAGCAGCTTCGCGGGGGTGGAGTATGGCTACACCTTC. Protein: CASSFAGVEYGYTF.

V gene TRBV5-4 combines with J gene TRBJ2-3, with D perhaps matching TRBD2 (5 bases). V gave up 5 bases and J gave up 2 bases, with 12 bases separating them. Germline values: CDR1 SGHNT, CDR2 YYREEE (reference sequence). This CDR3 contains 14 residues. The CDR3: CASRLEGATDTQYF. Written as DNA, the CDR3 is TGTGCCAGCAGACTAGAGGGTGCCACAGATACGCAGTATTTT.

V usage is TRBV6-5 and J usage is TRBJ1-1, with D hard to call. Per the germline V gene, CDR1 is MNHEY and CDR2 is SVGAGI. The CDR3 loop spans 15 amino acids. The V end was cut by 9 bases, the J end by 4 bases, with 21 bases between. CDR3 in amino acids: CASRFGSPRITEAFF. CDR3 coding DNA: TGTGCCAGTAGATTTGGGTCGCCGCGGATCACTGAAGCTTTCTTT.

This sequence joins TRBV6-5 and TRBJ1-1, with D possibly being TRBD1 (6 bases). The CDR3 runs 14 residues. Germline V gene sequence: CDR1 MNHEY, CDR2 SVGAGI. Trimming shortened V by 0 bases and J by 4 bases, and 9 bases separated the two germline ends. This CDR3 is CASSYSKGVTEAFF. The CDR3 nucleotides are TGTGCCAGCAGTTACTCGAAGGGGGTCACTGAAGCTTTCTTT.

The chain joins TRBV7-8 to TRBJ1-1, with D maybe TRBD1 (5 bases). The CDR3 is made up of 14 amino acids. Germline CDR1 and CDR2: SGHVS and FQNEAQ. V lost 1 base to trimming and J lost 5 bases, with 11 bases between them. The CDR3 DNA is TGTGCCAGCAGCTTAGGGGCGGGACGAACTGAAGCTTTCTTT. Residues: CASSLGAGRTEAFF.

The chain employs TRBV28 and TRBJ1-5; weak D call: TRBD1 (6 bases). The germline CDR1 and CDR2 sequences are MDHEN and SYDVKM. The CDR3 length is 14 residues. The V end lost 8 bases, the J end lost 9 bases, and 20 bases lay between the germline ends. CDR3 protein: CASLAFPGDWPQHF. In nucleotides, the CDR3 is TGTGCCAGCTTGGCATTCCCAGGGGATTGGCCCCAGCATTTT.

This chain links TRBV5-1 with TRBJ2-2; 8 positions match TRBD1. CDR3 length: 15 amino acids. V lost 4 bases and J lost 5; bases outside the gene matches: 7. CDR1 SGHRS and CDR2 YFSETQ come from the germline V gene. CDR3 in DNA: TGCGCCAGCAGCCAAACCGGACAGGGAACCGGGGAGCTGTTTTTT. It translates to CASSQTGQGTGELFF.